This passage covers 22 T cell receptor beta chains from one sample sequenced in a study of blood T cell repertoires in COVID-19. The data were produced by immunoSEQ multiplex PCR, yet TCRdb's version contains in-frame clones alone and is incomplete. The sample shows hundreds of thousands of clones, 89% of them seen only once. The sequenced sample consisted of peripheral blood. The receptors were gathered from a woman aged 25 to 39 with COVID-19, enrolled during active disease.

The chain combines TRBV28 with TRBJ2-3, with 13 positions matching TRBD2. The CDR3 totals 15 residues. The ends lost 8 bases at V and 4 bases at J; junction bases unmatched: 6. CDR1 and CDR2 (germline): MDHEN, SYDVKM. The CDR3 nucleotides read TGTGCCAGCCCCCCTACTAGCGGGGGGGCAGATACGCAGTATTTT. It translates to CASPPTSGGADTQYF.

DNA of the CDR3: TGTGCCAGCAGTTACTCAGGGGGTCGTCAGCCCCAGCATTTT. Protein: CASSYSGGRQPQHF. This chain connects TRBV6-2 or TRBV6-3 to TRBJ1-5; D is possibly TRBD1 (6 bases). V was cut by 0 bases and J by 6 bases, with 9 bases left in between. The CDR3 runs to 14 residues. CDR1 is MNHEY and CDR2 is SVGEGT in the germline V gene.

DNA for the CDR3: TGTGCCAGCAGTTACGGGACAGTAGCAAATGAGCAGTTCTTC. Its translation: CASSYGTVANEQFF. This chain connects TRBV6-2 or TRBV6-3 to TRBJ2-1, with 7 nucleotides matching TRBD1. Germline-derived CDR1 and CDR2 are MNHEY and SVGEGT. The CDR3 extends over 14 amino acids. V dropped 2 bases and J dropped 7; count of bases not matched to a gene: 5.

This clone occurred a few times. The V gene is TRBV12-3 or TRBV12-4, the J gene TRBJ2-7; D perhaps matches TRBD1 (6 bases). V was shortened by 6 bases and J by 7 bases, with 13 bases between the two germline ends. The CDR3 is 12 amino acids. The CDR3, as DNA: TGTGCCAGCAGGACGGACAGTGTAGAGCAGTACTTC. This codes for CASRTDSVEQYF.

The chain couples TRBV4-3 to TRBJ2-3; 10 bases agree with TRBD2. The junction had 8 bases not matched to a gene; V was cut back by 6 bases and J by 5 bases. Germline CDR1 and CDR2: LGHNA and YSLEER. This CDR3 has 15 amino acids. CDR3 amino acids: CASSEISGGRDTQYF. The CDR3 nucleotides are TGCGCCAGCAGTGAGATTAGCGGGGGGAGAGATACGCAGTATTTT.

This chain joins TRBV5-8 and TRBJ2-3; maybe TRBD2 (5 bases). V gave up 4 bases and J gave up 2 bases, with 14 bases separating them. CDR1 SGHTS and CDR2 YDEGEE come from the germline V gene. This CDR3 has 15 residues. The CDR3 loop is CASSPSGRPTDTQYF. In nucleotides, the CDR3 is TGTGCCAGCAGCCCATCGGGAAGGCCCACAGATACGCAGTATTTT.

The CDR3 protein is CASSVRLAGDTGELFF. For the CDR3, the DNA is TGTGCCAGCAGCGTTAGACTAGCGGGGGACACCGGGGAGCTGTTTTTT. V gene TRBV9 combines with J gene TRBJ2-2; 12 bases agree with TRBD2. CDR3 length: 16 residues. The V and J ends lost 2 bases and 3 bases, in that order; junction bases with no gene match: 2. Germline V gene lookup returns CDR1 SGDLS and CDR2 YYNGEE.

The rearrangement uses TRBV6-2 or TRBV6-3 and TRBJ1-2; D unresolved. The V gene's germline CDR1 is MNHEY and CDR2 SVGEGT. V dropped 2 bases and J dropped 4 bases, with 5 bases sitting between them. The CDR3 spans 12 residues. The CDR3 DNA follows: TGTGCCAGCAGTTACAACAGCTATGGCTACACCTTC. This sequence encodes CASSYNSYGYTF.

This clone was seen a handful of times. V gene TRBV9 combines with J gene TRBJ2-2, with TRBD1 as a possible D gene (6 bases). From germline, CDR1 is SGDLS and CDR2 YYNGEE. V was cut by 0 bases and J by 6 bases, with 12 bases left in between. This CDR3 contains 15 residues. The DNA of the CDR3 is TGTGCCAGCAGCGTAGGTGGGGGCTTCGCCGGGGAGCTGTTTTTT. Protein product: CASSVGGGFAGELFF.

The chain carries TRBV5-6 and TRBJ1-1, with D unclear. The CDR3 loop spans 12 amino acids. The germline V and J ends were trimmed by 1 base and 6 bases, with 7 bases remaining between them. CDR1 and CDR2 from the germline V gene are SGHDT and YYEEEE. This CDR3 reads CASSLIPSEAFF. The DNA of the CDR3 is TGTGCCAGCAGCTTGATCCCCTCTGAAGCTTTCTTT.

This chain uses TRBV6-5 with TRBJ1-1, with 7 positions matching TRBD1. CDR3 length: 14 amino acids. Germline CDR1 MNHEY, CDR2 SVGAGI. V lost 6 bases to trimming and J lost 2 bases; unmatched junction nucleotides: 6. The CDR3 DNA is TGTGCCAGCAGCCTCGACAGGGCCAACACTGAAGCTTTCTTT. Amino acid sequence: CASSLDRANTEAFF.

This chain uses TRBV5-1 with TRBJ1-2, with 7 bases fitting TRBD1. The J segment lost 4 bases and the V segment lost 5 bases, leaving 8 bases of the junction unmatched. The CDR3 is 14 residues long. CDR1 SGHRS and CDR2 YFSETQ come from the germline V gene. CDR3 nucleotides: TGCGCCAGCAGTCCCATGACAGGGCCCTATGGCTACACCTTC. Translated, it gives CASSPMTGPYGYTF.

The chain has TRBV5-6 and TRBJ2-7, with TRBD2 matching 10 bases. The germline V gene encodes CDR1 SGHDT and CDR2 YYEEEE. The CDR3 spans 17 residues. V lost 4 bases, J lost 1 base, and 11 bases stayed unmatched. CDR3 region: CASSTSVPGLASYEQYF. CDR3 nucleotides: TGTGCCAGCAGCACTTCGGTACCGGGACTAGCGTCCTACGAGCAGTACTTC.

The V gene is TRBV9, the J gene TRBJ2-1, with D maybe TRBD2 (6 bases). The V end was cut by 3 bases, the J end by 7 bases, with 14 bases between. CDR1 is SGDLS and CDR2 is YYNGEE in the germline V gene. The CDR3 has 14 residues. The CDR3 DNA follows: TGTGCCAGCAGCGAACGGGACTCCTCAAATGAGCAGTTCTTC. As protein: CASSERDSSNEQFF.

This clone appeared a few times. V usage is TRBV7-9 and J usage is TRBJ1-1; no firm D call. The V end was cut by 4 bases, the J end by 1 base, with 10 bases between. Germline values: CDR1 SEHNR, CDR2 FQNEAQ (reference sequence). The CDR3 runs to 14 residues. The CDR3 bases are TGTGCCAGCAGCTCTTGGGCGCAGAACACTGAAGCTTTCTTT. Protein product: CASSSWAQNTEAFF. Full variable domain (remainder filled in from reference TRBV7-9 and TRBJ1-1): DTGVSQNPRHKITKRGQNVTFRCDPISEHNRLYWYRQTLGQGPEFLTYFQNEAQLEKSRLLSDRFSAERPKGSFSTLEIQRTEQGDSAMYLCASSSWAQNTEAFFGQGTRLTVV.

This clone was counted once. The chain recombines TRBV9 with TRBJ1-3; TRBD1 might be the D (5 bases). Germline CDR1 is SGDLS and CDR2 is YYNGEE. CDR3 length equals 18 residues. V gave up 4 bases and J gave up 2 bases, with 22 bases separating them. The chain's CDR3 is CASSPRAGGGVAGNTIYF. As DNA, the CDR3 is TGTGCCAGCAGCCCCCGCGCGGGGGGTGGGGTAGCTGGAAACACCATATATTTT.

This rearrangement joins TRBV30 to TRBJ1-5; 8 bases align to TRBD1. This CDR3 is 15 amino acids long. Germline lookup yields CDR1 GTSNPN and CDR2 SVGIG (reference sequence). The ends lost 2 bases at V and 4 bases at J; junction bases unmatched: 7. CDR3 nucleotides: TGTGCCTGGAGTCCCGGGACAGGCCTAAATCAGCCCCAGCATTTT. Its translation is CAWSPGTGLNQPQHF.

V usage is TRBV5-4 and J usage is TRBJ2-5; maybe TRBD2 (5 bases). V lost 6 bases, J lost 5 bases, and 17 bases lay in between. The CDR3 totals 14 residues. CDR1 is SGHNT and CDR2 is YYREEE in the germline V gene (reference sequence). The CDR3 region has the DNA TGTGCCAGCACCCTTGACCCGAGGGTTGAGACCCAGTACTTC. It translates to CASTLDPRVETQYF.

The chain employs TRBV6-2 or TRBV6-3 and TRBJ1-5; possible D gene TRBD1, 5 bases. CDR3 length: 12 amino acids. V was pared by 5 bases and J by 5 bases, with 7 bases between. Germline assignment: CDR1 MNHEY and CDR2 SVGEGT. CDR3 coding DNA: TGTGCCAGCAGTCCCAGGGATCAGCCCCAGCATTTT. It codes for CASSPRDQPQHF.

CDR3 loop: CASSLARTRELYGEQFF. CDR3 coding DNA: TGTGCCAGCAGTTTAGCCCGGACTAGAGAGTTATACGGTGAGCAGTTCTTC. The gene calls are TRBV27 and TRBJ2-1, with 7 bases matching TRBD2. There are 17 residues in the CDR3. Trimming at V came to 2 bases and at J to 9 bases, leaving 16 bases not matched to a gene. Germline values: CDR1 MNHEY, CDR2 SMNVEV (reference sequence).

The chain has TRBV19 and TRBJ1-1; D might be TRBD1 (6 bases). The CDR3 runs to 15 residues. Germline loops: CDR1 LNHDA, CDR2 SQIVND (reference sequence). The V end lost 5 bases, the J end lost 5 bases, and 18 bases lay between the germline ends. Here the CDR3 reads CASSAGGNARTEAFF. The CDR3 DNA is TGTGCCAGTAGTGCGGGGGGCAACGCGAGAACTGAAGCTTTCTTT.

The chain carries TRBV28 and TRBJ1-1, with D hard to call. The V end was cut by 6 bases, the J end by 1 base, with 9 bases between. The CDR3 is 13 amino acids. Germline CDR1 MDHEN, CDR2 SYDVKM. CDR3 sequence (DNA): TGTGCCAGCAGGCCTGTAGAGAACACTGAAGCTTTCTTT. Encoded protein: CASRPVENTEAFF.